Listed below are T cell receptor beta chains from one sample, sequenced in a study of cytomegalovirus exposure and HLA in healthy donors. Using immunoSEQ multiplex PCR, the repertoire was profiled, and TCRdb retains in-frame clones only, with some absent. Of roughly 160,000 clones in the sample, over 60% were seen once. Sequences were obtained from PBMCs. The receptors here all came from a young woman in good health and CMV-seronegative. Each CDR3 is given with its conserved first and last residue. Fields, in order: J gene, V gene, D gene, CDR3 protein. A D gene is named only where the DNA matches it firmly.

J gene: TRBJ2-5; V gene: TRBV5-8; D gene: TRBD2; CDR3 protein: CASRHPLKTSGRSGQETQYF
J gene: TRBJ1-1; V gene: TRBV28; D gene: NA; CDR3 protein: CASSSPTGRNTEAFF
J gene: TRBJ1-5; V gene: TRBV19; D gene: TRBD1; CDR3 protein: CAIGQGRDQPQHF
J gene: TRBJ2-5; V gene: TRBV5-6; D gene: NA; CDR3 protein: CASSLIRDKETQYF
J gene: TRBJ2-7; V gene: TRBV13; D gene: TRBD1; CDR3 protein: CASSLDMGQGNEQYF
J gene: NA; V gene: TRBV6-1; D gene: NA; CDR3 protein: CASSAPGTHTYEQYF
J gene: TRBJ2-5; V gene: TRBV5-1; D gene: TRBD1; CDR3 protein: CASSFGTGGMGETQYF
J gene: TRBJ2-5; V gene: TRBV7-6; D gene: TRBD2; CDR3 protein: CASSLPLQGLAGVGEETQYF
J gene: TRBJ2-2; V gene: TRBV2; D gene: NA; CDR3 protein: CASNIRTNTGELFF
J gene: TRBJ1-1; V gene: TRBV18; D gene: NA; CDR3 protein: CASSPGLTEAFF
J gene: TRBJ2-5; V gene: TRBV7-8; D gene: NA; CDR3 protein: CASSPPEMSWGLQETQYF
J gene: TRBJ1-2; V gene: TRBV5-5; D gene: NA; CDR3 protein: CASSLVWSNYGYTF
J gene: TRBJ2-7; V gene: TRBV7-9; D gene: TRBD1; CDR3 protein: CASSSGVGTGYEQYF
J gene: TRBJ2-5; V gene: TRBV30; D gene: TRBD2; CDR3 protein: CAWRGRAWETQYF
J gene: TRBJ2-1; V gene: TRBV19; D gene: NA; CDR3 protein: CASSTPRDYYNEQFF
J gene: TRBJ1-2; V gene: TRBV4-3; D gene: NA; CDR3 protein: CASSQDHGSYGYTF
J gene: TRBJ2-7; V gene: TRBV10-1; D gene: NA; CDR3 protein: CANPGRREQYF
J gene: TRBJ2-3; V gene: TRBV19; D gene: NA; CDR3 protein: CASSLGGGSTDTQYF
J gene: TRBJ1-4; V gene: TRBV29-1; D gene: TRBD1; CDR3 protein: CSVEQGANEKLFF
J gene: TRBJ2-2; V gene: TRBV21-1; D gene: NA; CDR3 protein: CASGVLAGLNTGELFF
J gene: TRBJ2-2; V gene: TRBV7-2; D gene: NA; CDR3 protein: CASSLNFGELFF
J gene: TRBJ1-2; V gene: TRBV9; D gene: NA; CDR3 protein: CASTESHGGNYGYTF
J gene: TRBJ1-5; V gene: TRBV10-3; D gene: NA; CDR3 protein: CAIRERQNQPQHF
J gene: TRBJ1-2; V gene: TRBV28; D gene: NA; CDR3 protein: CASFTQGPINYGYTF
J gene: TRBJ1-2; V gene: TRBV18; D gene: TRBD1; CDR3 protein: CASSPPDRANYGYTF
J gene: TRBJ2-7; V gene: TRBV11-2; D gene: NA; CDR3 protein: CASSLDPSRQNEQYF